This is a list of T cell receptor beta chains from one sample in a study of OX40 agonist ivuxolimab in advanced cancers. The method was immunoSEQ multiplex PCR; TCRdb's version includes in-frame clones alone and lacks a portion of them. In the table there are about 19,000 clones, about 80% of which are singletons. The sequences come from CD4+ or CD8+ T cells sorted from blood, collected in a trial of the OX40 agonist ivuxolimab. These receptors came from an adult with an advanced solid tumor such as melanoma, head and neck, liver or kidney cancer. Each CDR3 is given with its conserved first and last residue. The order of the fields is D gene, V gene, clone size, J gene, CDR3 DNA, CDR3 protein. A D gene is named only where the DNA matches it firmly. The listing skips clone size in some rows; elsewhere it reads once, few, many or a size class.

-,TRBV30,-,TRBJ2-7,TGTGCCTGGACGCGGGGAGCGGACTCCTACGAGCAGTACTTC,CAWTRGADSYEQYF
-,TRBV7-3,-,TRBJ2-3,TGTGCCAGCAGCCCAGGGACAGATACGCAGTATTTT,CASSPGTDTQYF
-,TRBV2,few,TRBJ2-5,TGTGCCAGCAGTGGGACCGTCCAAGAGACCCAGTACTTC,CASSGTVQETQYF
-,TRBV4-3,-,TRBJ2-7,TGCGCCAGCAGCACGGATGGTGAGCAGTACTTC,CASSTDGEQYF
TRBD2,TRBV28,-,TRBJ2-7,TGTGCCAGCAGTTTTGGGGGGGGTTTATACGAGCAGTACTTC,CASSFGGGLYEQYF
-,TRBV28,-,TRBJ2-2,TGTGCCAGCACCTCAATCGGCGGGCTAGTCACCGGGGAGCTGTTTTTT,CASTSIGGLVTGELFF
-,TRBV5-1,once,TRBJ1-2,TGCGCCAGCAGCTTCGGCAGGGCGCGAGCTAACTATGGCTACACCTTC,CASSFGRARANYGYTF
-,TRBV28,medium-sized,TRBJ1-1,TGTGCCAGCAGTTACAGGGAGGCTTTCTTT,CASSYREAFF
-,TRBV7-2,-,TRBJ1-4,TGTGCCAGCAGCTTAGAGGGGCCAACTAATGAAAAACTGTTTTTT,CASSLEGPTNEKLFF
-,TRBV11-2,-,TRBJ2-1,TGTGCCAGCAGCTCCAGCGGAGCCTACAATGAGCAGTTCTTC,CASSSSGAYNEQFF
-,TRBV5-1,-,TRBJ2-7,TGCGCCAGCAGCTTTGGTAGGGTAACTAGCAGGAGCGAGCAGTACTTC,CASSFGRVTSRSEQYF
TRBD2,TRBV6-5,-,TRBJ2-7,TGTGCCAGCAGTTCGAGACTAGCGGGAGGCTACGAGCAGTACTTC,CASSSRLAGGYEQYF
-,TRBV5-5,-,TRBJ2-1,TGTGCCAGCAGCTTTACGGCTGAGCAGTTCTTC,CASSFTAEQFF
TRBD1,TRBV10-2,-,TRBJ2-3,TGCGCCAGCAGTGATGGGGGACAGGGAGGAGATACGCAGTATTTT,CASSDGGQGGDTQYF
-,TRBV28,once,TRBJ2-7,TGTGCCAGCAGTTCCGCAGGGCGATCCTACGAGCAGTACTTC,CASSSAGRSYEQYF
-,TRBV5-1,-,TRBJ1-6,TGCGCCAGCAGCCTATCTGAGCATTTTGCCTATAATTCACCCCTCCACTTT,CASSLSEHFAYNSPLHF
-,TRBV2,-,TRBJ2-7,TGTGCCAGCACCCCACAGGGGACTACTACCTACGAGCAGTACTTC,CASTPQGTTTYEQYF
-,TRBV18,-,TRBJ2-7,TGTGCCAGCTCACCGGGCCTAGCGTCCCACGAGCAGTACTTC,CASSPGLASHEQYF
TRBD1,TRBV19,-,TRBJ1-2,TGTGCCAGTACCCCGGACAGGGGACTTAACTATGGCTACACCTTC,CASTPDRGLNYGYTF
-,TRBV6-1,-,TRBJ2-3,TGTGCCAGCAGTGAAGCGGGCAGGGCCGGGGGTACGCAGTATTTT,CASSEAGRAGGTQYF
-,TRBV29-1,-,TRBJ1-1,TGCAGCGATACGGGGAACACTGAAGCTTTCTTT,CSDTGNTEAFF
-,TRBV7-9,-,TRBJ1-1,TGTGCCAGCAGACTAGATTGGGCAGGTGAAGCTTTCTTT,CASRLDWAGEAFF
TRBD1,TRBV4-1,-,TRBJ1-2,TGCGCCAGCAGCCCGGGACAGGGCCCATCTAACATCTATGGCTACACCTTC,CASSPGQGPSNIYGYTF
-,TRBV6-6,-,TRBJ1-5,TGTGCCAGCAGTTACAAGGGAGGTCAGAGCAATCAGCCCCAGCATTTT,CASSYKGGQSNQPQHF
TRBD1,TRBV5-6,-,TRBJ1-1,TGTGCCAGCAGCTTGCAGGATCGGGACAGGTCCCCTAACACTGAAGCTTTCTTT,CASSLQDRDRSPNTEAFF
-,TRBV30,-,TRBJ2-2,TGTGCCTGGAATCGTGGGGCGTTGAACACCGGGGAGCTGTTTTTT,CAWNRGALNTGELFF
TRBD2,TRBV28,-,TRBJ2-2,TGTGCCAGCGGATTGTGGGCGGGAGCGGTGACCGGGGAGCTGTTTTTT,CASGLWAGAVTGELFF
-,TRBV5-4,-,TRBJ2-7,TGTGCCAGCAGCTTGGCGGGGATCGGGTCCTACGAGCAGTACTTC,CASSLAGIGSYEQYF
TRBD1,TRBV10-3,-,TRBJ2-3,TGTGCCATCTTCCAAGGACAGGGAAACCGAACGCAGTATTTT,CAIFQGQGNRTQYF
-,TRBV2,-,TRBJ2-5,TGTGCCAGCAGTCCGGAAGAGACCCAGTACTTC,CASSPEETQYF
-,TRBV15,once,TRBJ1-3,TGTGCCACCAGCAGATGGGACTCTGGAAACACCATATATTTT,CATSRWDSGNTIYF
-,TRBV19,-,TRBJ2-3,TGTGCCAGTAGGAACGGGGCGGGAACAGATACGCAGTATTTT,CASRNGAGTDTQYF
TRBD1,TRBV11-2,-,TRBJ1-2,TGTGCCAGCAGCTTGCAGGGGGCGGGCTATGGCTACACCTTC,CASSLQGAGYGYTF
-,TRBV29-1,few,TRBJ2-3,TGCAGCGTTGGAGCGCTAGGCTTACAAGATACGCAGTATTTT,CSVGALGLQDTQYF
-,TRBV19,-,TRBJ1-3,TGTGCCAGCACTACAGTCCTCTCTGGAAACACCATATATTTT,CASTTVLSGNTIYF
-,TRBV28,-,TRBJ1-1,TGTGCCAGCAGTTTCCCCTGGAACACTGAAGCTTTCTTT,CASSFPWNTEAFF
-,TRBV7-2,-,TRBJ1-4,TGTGCCAGCAGCCCCGGTGGGGCCCCTGAAAAACTGTTTTTT,CASSPGGAPEKLFF
TRBD1,TRBV5-4,few,TRBJ2-7,TGTGCCAGTCTCGGACCCGGGACAGGGGTGTACGAGCAGTACTTC,CASLGPGTGVYEQYF
-,TRBV25-1,-,TRBJ2-5,TGTGCCAGCAGTGAATATTTAATAGCTGGGGAGACCCAGTACTTC,CASSEYLIAGETQYF
-,TRBV28,-,TRBJ2-6,TGTGCCAGCAGTTTTTCGGGGAACGCTGGGGCCAACGTCCTGACTTTC,CASSFSGNAGANVLTF
-,TRBV6-1,-,TRBJ2-2,TGTGCCAGCAGTCGCACCGGGGAGCTGTTTTTT,CASSRTGELFF
-,TRBV28,-,TRBJ2-7,TGTGCCAGCAGTTTAGAACAGAACCCCGAGCAGTACTTC,CASSLEQNPEQYF
-,TRBV6-1,-,TRBJ2-3,TGTGCCAGCAGTGAAAGGGCGGCAGGGACACCTAGCACAGATACGCAGTATTTT,CASSERAAGTPSTDTQYF
-,TRBV5-1,-,TRBJ2-5,TGCGCCAGCAGGATCCAAGAGACCCAGTACTTC,CASRIQETQYF
-,TRBV28,-,TRBJ1-2,TGTGCCAGCAGTTTAGCAAGGGAAAACTATGGCTACACCTTC,CASSLARENYGYTF
TRBD1,TRBV19,-,TRBJ2-5,TGTGCCAGTAGTAGGGCAGGGGGATGGACCCAGTACTTC,CASSRAGGWTQYF
-,TRBV2,-,TRBJ1-1,TGTGCCAGCAGTGAAAACATGGTCCCGCGGGACACTGAAGCTTTCTTT,CASSENMVPRDTEAFF
TRBD1,TRBV28,-,TRBJ2-7,TGTGCCAGCGGGGACAGGAGACTCTACGAGCAGTACTTC,CASGDRRLYEQYF
TRBD2,TRBV7-9,-,TRBJ2-1,TGTGCCAGCAGCCAGCTAGCGGGAGTAATCTCTGAGCAGTTCTTC,CASSQLAGVISEQFF
-,TRBV30,-,TRBJ2-7,TGTGCCTGGAGTGTAACCTCCTACGAGCAGTACTTC,CAWSVTSYEQYF
-,TRBV4-2,-,TRBJ2-3,TGTGCCAGCAGCCAAGATCTCGGGGATACGCAGTATTTT,CASSQDLGDTQYF
TRBD1,TRBV25-1,-,TRBJ1-6,TGTGCCAGCAGTGACCTAGGACAGGGGGTGGTTTCACCCCTCCACTTT,CASSDLGQGVVSPLHF
-,TRBV5-1,-,TRBJ1-4,TGCGCCAGCAGCCCAGGCCTCGCCTCAGCCACCGAAAAACTGTTTTTT,CASSPGLASATEKLFF